This T cell receptor beta chain was retrieved from a study of blood T cell repertoires in COVID-19. The method was immunoSEQ multiplex PCR; TCRdb's version includes in-frame clones alone and lacks a portion of them. The sample consists of 60,000 to 75,000 clones, 91% of them appearing once. With 4 bases removed from V and 3 bases from J, the gap between germline ends came to 16 bases. The CDR3 is made up of 16 amino acids. CDR1 and CDR2 from the germline V gene are LNHDA and SQIVND (reference sequence). The chain recombines TRBV19 with TRBJ2-1; possibly TRBD2 for D (5 bases). This receptor was obtained from a man aged 35 to 55 with COVID-19, enrolled during active disease. What was sequenced was peripheral blood. CDR3 sequence: CASSTTGLPFYNEQFF. The CDR3 coding sequence is TGTGCCAGTAGTACAACCGGACTGCCATTCTACAATGAGCAGTTCTTC.